The clone carrying this TCR beta chain was seen a handful of times. For ophthalmopathy patients, the Clinical Activity Score was at least 3 and the NOSPECS grade at least 4; duration was under 3 months. Diagnoses were established using clinical symptoms, serum thyroxine and TRAb, thyroid ultrasound and orbital computed tomography. The PBMCs studied were ones that came from around 10 ml fresh peripheral blood. This sample was taken from a study of T cells in Graves' hyperthyroidism and ophthalmopathy. Looking at the study overall: Specimen type is peripheral blood, collected at initial diagnosis prior to any treatment.

This CDR3 is built from 15 residues. Losses at the gene ends were 5 bases for V and 6 bases for J; bases not matched to a gene: 9. Amplification of TCR beta CDR3 regions used RNA as the template. TCR CDR3 underwent first-round RT-PCR with the HTBI primer set. TCRdb itself ran the multiplex PCR reads through MiXCR, one entry per CDR3 protein. In the table there are 300,000 to 450,000 distinct CDR3 sequences, approximately 17% of which are singletons. The chain carries TRBV12-3 or TRBV12-4 and TRBJ1-4; 7 bases line up with TRBD1. Source material: blood. This sequence originates from a man between 18 and 35 years old with Graves' ophthalmopathy. As DNA, the CDR3 is TGTGCCAGCAGTCGTAGGGGGCGGGCGGATGAAAAACTGTTTTTT. It encodes CASSRRGRADEKLFF.